This is a list of T cell receptor beta chains from one sample in a study of identical twins. TCRdb re-called the 5' RACE reads through MiXCR, storing one row per CDR3 protein. The data hold around 670,000 distinct CDR3 sequences, with roughly 6.2% observed a single time. Sequencing used naive T cells sorted from blood. These receptors all come from a man between 18 and 35 years old in good health. Both conserved end residues are part of each CDR3. Rows may omit the clone size; those that give it use once, few, many or a size class.

j_call v_call clone_size cdr3_aa
TRBJ1-5 TRBV12-3/TRBV12-4 - CAGSLTGTGGNQPQHF
TRBJ2-4 TRBV20-1 many CSARDRVGQGSKNIQYF
TRBJ2-7 TRBV6-5 - CASSYPGTAWYEQYF
TRBJ2-7 TRBV7-9 - CASLNPTGGVYEQYF
TRBJ2-3 TRBV4-2 few CASSQERAAGGDTQYF
TRBJ2-5 TRBV20-1 - CSASLGSGRNQETQYF
TRBJ2-3 TRBV6-1 many CASGEHIADTDTQYF
TRBJ2-3 TRBV7-9 - CASSLVTSSTDTQYF
TRBJ2-3 TRBV4-2 - CASSQDLKYGTGHTDTQYF
TRBJ1-6 TRBV20-1 many CSARDRQADNSPLHF
TRBJ1-1 TRBV30 - CAWSGPDREEAFF
TRBJ1-4 TRBV5-1 many CASSLGSGEKLFF
TRBJ1-1 TRBV30 many CAWTKGGYTEAFF
TRBJ2-1 TRBV5-1 many CASSLVRVGDEQFF
TRBJ2-1 TRBV7-2 many CASSPRLAETYNEQFF
TRBJ1-3 TRBV12-3/TRBV12-4 many CASSWREGAGNTIYF
TRBJ2-7 TRBV7-9 - CASSLGLYSYEQYF
TRBJ2-5 TRBV15 many CATSDGLLRETQYF
TRBJ2-1 TRBV7-2 many CASSLVSLASYNEQFF
TRBJ2-1 TRBV5-1 many CASQPGLAGPGLLWEQFF
TRBJ2-2 TRBV30 - CAWSVLRGTGELFF
TRBJ2-5 TRBV25-1 few CASSEWEWTSGQETQYF
TRBJ1-3 TRBV12-3/TRBV12-4 many CASSYSGNTIYF
TRBJ2-1 TRBV2 few CASSGLAGDLYNEQFF
TRBJ2-3 TRBV12-3/TRBV12-4 many CASSLAREHRYF
TRBJ1-6 TRBV6-6 few CASNGVPHSPLHF
TRBJ2-7 TRBV28 many CASSFRGRAPYEQYF
TRBJ1-4 TRBV12-3/TRBV12-4 many CASSSQGNEKLFF
TRBJ2-1 TRBV12-3/TRBV12-4 - CASSFLGDRAYNEQFF
TRBJ1-5 TRBV20-1 many CSATTQGISNQPQHF
TRBJ2-7 TRBV9 many CASSSRTGTQYF
TRBJ2-1 TRBV20-1 few CSVLEGREQFF
TRBJ2-3 TRBV10-3 many CAISEPPGGTDTQYF
TRBJ2-5 TRBV27 - CASSLLGVKVQETQYF
TRBJ2-5 TRBV20-1 - CSARVSGLAGAPQYF
TRBJ2-1 TRBV2 few CASSESLAGYNEQFF
TRBJ2-2 TRBV5-1 few CASSLTEDRELFF
TRBJ1-4 TRBV7-8 - CASSTRIGKLFF
TRBJ2-7 TRBV6-1 - CASTSGPSSYEQYF
TRBJ2-7 TRBV10-3 many CAISESAGKTYEQYF
TRBJ2-3 TRBV12-5 many CASGTSGGTDTQYF
TRBJ1-1 TRBV18 - CASSGQGANTEAFF
TRBJ2-2 TRBV4-3 many CASSQDKIGELFF
TRBJ1-2 TRBV3-1 - CAAGGNYGYTF
TRBJ2-1 TRBV9 many CASSVVSSGTYSYNEQFF
TRBJ2-1 TRBV11-2 many CASSLDTSGPYNEQFF
TRBJ2-6 TRBV27 - CASSPRNSGANVLTF
TRBJ1-1 TRBV29-1 many CSVDRGAEAFF
TRBJ1-5 TRBV5-6 - CASSAYGQGGNQPQHF
TRBJ1-4 TRBV6-1 - CASRPGTEGEKLFF
TRBJ2-3 TRBV20-1 - CSARHGTSLIDTQYF
TRBJ2-7 TRBV10-3 many CAISDPDRTEQYF